The rows below give T cell receptor beta chains drawn from one sample of a study of cytomegalovirus exposure and HLA in healthy donors. Here immunoSEQ multiplex PCR was the method, and the copy in TCRdb shows in-frame clones only, minus some. The top ten hold roughly 3% of the sample, which has roughly 80,000 clones, about 80% seen once. What was sequenced was PBMCs. The receptors come from a man in his fifties or sixties in good health and CMV-seropositive. Each CDR3 is given with its conserved first and last residue. The order of the fields is D gene, J gene, V gene, clone size, CDR3 protein, CDR3 DNA. A D gene is named only where the DNA matches it firmly. The size of a clone is reported for some rows only, either as once, few or many, or as a class for expanded clones.

>-|TRBJ2-7|TRBV6-1|few
CASKGNYEQYF
TGTGCCAGCAAGGGGAACTACGAGCAGTACTTC
>-|TRBJ2-3|TRBV5-1|-
CASSLPPQEGDTQYF
TGCGCCAGCAGCTTGCCCCCACAGGAGGGAGATACGCAGTATTTT
>-|TRBJ2-7|TRBV12-5|-
CASGLVLGGARISYEQYF
TGTGCTAGTGGTTTGGTTCTCGGAGGCGCAAGGATCTCCTACGAGCAGTACTTC
>TRBD2|TRBJ2-5|TRBV7-2|-
CASSLGGPGTSGIGTQYF
TGTGCCAGCAGCCTAGGGGGGCCCGGGACTAGCGGGATTGGGACCCAGTACTTC
>-|TRBJ1-5|TRBV11-3|-
CASSYAGRGANQPQHF
TGTGCCAGCAGCTATGCTGGGAGGGGGGCCAATCAGCCCCAGCATTTT
>-|TRBJ1-5|TRBV28|-
CASSRKTGQPGPQHF
TGTGCCAGCAGTAGGAAGACCGGACAGCCCGGCCCTCAGCATTTT
>-|TRBJ2-3|TRBV11-3|-
CASSLGGSTDTQYF
TGTGCCAGCAGCTTAGGGGGCAGCACAGATACGCAGTATTTT
>-|TRBJ1-4|TRBV6-1|-
CASSEDRAEKLFF
TGTGCCAGCAGTGAAGACAGGGCTGAAAAACTGTTTTTT
>TRBD2|TRBJ2-1|TRBV7-3|-
CASSLSSSGNNEQFF
TGTGCCAGCAGCTTAAGTTCTAGCGGAAACAATGAGCAGTTCTTC
>-|TRBJ2-3|TRBV7-2|-
CASSLVEADTQYF
TGTGCCAGCAGCTTAGTTGAGGCAGATACGCAGTATTTT
>-|TRBJ1-1|TRBV5-4|-
CASSRGQLTNTEAFF
TGTGCCAGCAGCCGTGGACAGTTAACGAACACTGAAGCTTTCTTT
>-|TRBJ2-1|TRBV10-3|few
CAISVRQFNEQFF
TGTGCCATCAGTGTACGACAGTTCAATGAGCAGTTCTTC
>-|TRBJ1-2|TRBV11-2|-
CASSLDWFPGSDYGYTF
TGTGCCAGCAGCTTAGATTGGTTCCCAGGGTCGGACTATGGCTACACCTTC
>-|TRBJ2-1|TRBV7-8|-
CASSQTSFSYNEQFF
TGTGCCAGCAGCCAGACTAGTTTCTCCTACAATGAGCAGTTCTTC
>-|TRBJ1-1|TRBV21-1|-
CASSKVGTGVFGNTEAFF
TGTGCCAGCAGCAAAGTGGGGACAGGGGTTTTCGGTAACACTGAAGCTTTCTTT
>-|TRBJ1-1|TRBV4-2|once
CASSQDARPGAFF
TGTGCCAGCAGCCAAGATGCCCGCCCGGGAGCTTTCTTT
>TRBD1|TRBJ1-1|TRBV2|-
CASSELPLQGGLWNTEAFF
TGTGCCAGCAGTGAACTCCCCTTACAGGGGGGGCTTTGGAACACTGAAGCTTTCTTT
>-|TRBJ2-3|TRBV11-2|-
CASSLDRGADTQYF
TGTGCCAGCAGCTTAGATCGGGGTGCAGATACGCAGTATTTT
>-|TRBJ1-4|TRBV5-6|-
CASSRRTPDNEKLFF
TGTGCCAGCAGCCGCCGGACTCCCGATAATGAAAAACTGTTTTTT
>-|TRBJ2-1|TRBV6-6|-
CASRGRSSYNEQFF
TGTGCCAGCAGGGGCCGAAGCTCCTACAATGAGCAGTTCTTC
>-|TRBJ2-2|TRBV18|few
CASSPRSAGSNTGELFF
TGTGCCAGCTCACCACGTTCGGCGGGATCGAACACCGGGGAGCTGTTTTTT
>-|TRBJ1-1|TRBV7-9|-
CASSPMNGRVNTEAFF
TGTGCCAGCAGCCCAATGAATGGCAGGGTGAACACTGAAGCTTTCTTT
>TRBD2|TRBJ2-5|TRBV18|-
CASSPIRGREETQYF
TGTGCCAGCTCACCAATACGCGGGAGGGAAGAGACCCAGTACTTC
>TRBD2|TRBJ2-5|TRBV10-3|-
CAISPSGQETQYF
TGTGCCATCTCTCCTAGCGGACAAGAGACCCAGTACTTC
>TRBD2|TRBJ2-4|TRBV19|-
CASSYPPGLANSQYF
TGTGCCAGTAGCTATCCACCGGGACTAGCAAACAGTCAGTACTTC
>-|TRBJ2-3|TRBV29-1|few
CSVMAGFTDTQYF
TGCAGCGTTATGGCGGGCTTCACAGATACGCAGTATTTT
>TRBD1|TRBJ2-5|TRBV19|few
CASGGTGSMEAQYF
TGTGCCAGTGGGGGGACAGGGTCGATGGAGGCCCAGTACTTC
>-|TRBJ2-1|TRBV30|-
CAWSLILNEQFF
TGTGCCTGGAGCTTGATACTCAATGAGCAGTTCTTC
>-|TRBJ1-2|TRBV4-2|-
CASSQEVGAHFYGYTF
TGTGCCAGCAGCCAAGAAGTAGGGGCACATTTTTATGGCTACACCTTC
>TRBD1|TRBJ2-7|TRBV7-8|-
CASSPEGTGRGEQYF
TGTGCCAGCAGCCCTGAAGGGACAGGGAGGGGCGAGCAGTACTTC
>TRBD1|TRBJ2-3|TRBV11-3|-
CASSPQGDSTDTQYF
TGTGCCAGCAGCCCCCAGGGGGACAGCACAGATACGCAGTATTTT
>TRBD1|TRBJ1-1|TRBV6-5|once
CASSYSWDRGSFF
TGTGCCAGCAGTTACTCGTGGGACAGGGGTTCTTTCTTT
>-|TRBJ2-3|TRBV19|-
CASTIAGTDTQYF
TGTGCCAGTACCATTGCCGGGACAGATACGCAGTATTTT
>TRBD1|TRBJ2-7|TRBV10-3|-
CAISTAQGVYEQYF
TGTGCCATCAGTACAGCACAGGGGGTTTACGAGCAGTACTTC
>-|TRBJ2-5|TRBV27|-
CASSSPLEETQYF
TGTGCCAGCAGTTCCCCACTGGAAGAGACCCAGTACTTC
>-|TRBJ1-5|TRBV19|-
CASSPRDQPQHF
TGTGCCAGTAGTCCCCGGGATCAGCCCCAGCATTTT
>TRBD2|TRBJ2-2|TRBV6-1|-
CASSGLFEREFNTGELFF
TGTGCCAGCAGTGGCCTTTTCGAGCGGGAGTTTAACACCGGGGAGCTGTTTTTT
>TRBD1|TRBJ1-4|TRBV6-6|-
CASSYRQGHEKLFF
TGTGCCAGCAGTTACAGACAGGGCCATGAAAAACTGTTTTTT
>-|TRBJ2-7|TRBV5-4|-
CASSSAGASEQYF
TGTGCCAGCAGCTCCGCGGGTGCGAGTGAGCAGTACTTC
>TRBD1|TRBJ1-2|TRBV4-3|-
CASSQETGDYGYTF
TGCGCCAGCAGCCAAGAAACAGGGGACTATGGCTACACCTTC
>-|TRBJ2-6|TRBV2|-
CARAGSGANGLTF
TGTGCCAGAGCGGGCTCTGGGGCCAACGGCCTGACTTTC
>TRBD1|TRBJ1-5|TRBV27|-
CASSPRQGGQPQHF
TGTGCCAGCAGTCCCAGACAGGGAGGCCAGCCCCAGCATTTT
>-|TRBJ2-7|TRBV7-2|few
CASSTPWEYHEQYF
TGTGCCAGCAGCACCCCGTGGGAGTACCACGAGCAGTACTTC
>TRBD1|TRBJ2-2|TRBV7-3|-
CASSSTGVNTGELFF
TGTGCCAGCAGCTCGACAGGGGTCAACACCGGGGAGCTGTTTTTT
>-|TRBJ1-1|TRBV18|-
CASSPQGVRTEAFF
TGTGCCAGCTCACCACAGGGGGTGAGAACTGAAGCTTTCTTT
>-|TRBJ2-7|TRBV25-1|few
CASSEAPGGYSYEQYF
TGTGCCAGCAGTGAAGCACCTGGGGGGTATTCCTACGAGCAGTACTTC